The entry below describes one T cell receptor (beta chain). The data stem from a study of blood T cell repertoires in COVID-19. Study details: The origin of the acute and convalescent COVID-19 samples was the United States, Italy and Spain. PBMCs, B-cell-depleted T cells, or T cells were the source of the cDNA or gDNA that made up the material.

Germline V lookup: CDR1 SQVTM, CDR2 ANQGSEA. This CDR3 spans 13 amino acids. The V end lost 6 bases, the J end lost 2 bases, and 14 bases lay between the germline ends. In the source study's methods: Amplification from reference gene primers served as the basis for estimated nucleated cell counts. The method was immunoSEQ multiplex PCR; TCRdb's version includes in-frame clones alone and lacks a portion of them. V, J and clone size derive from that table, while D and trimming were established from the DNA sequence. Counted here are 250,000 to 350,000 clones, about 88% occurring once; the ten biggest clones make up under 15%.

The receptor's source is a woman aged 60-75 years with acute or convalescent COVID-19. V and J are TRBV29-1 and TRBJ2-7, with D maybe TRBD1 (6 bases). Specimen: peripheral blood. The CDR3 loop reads CSVATGYPYEQYF. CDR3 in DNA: TGCAGCGTCGCCACAGGGTACCCCTACGAGCAGTACTTC.